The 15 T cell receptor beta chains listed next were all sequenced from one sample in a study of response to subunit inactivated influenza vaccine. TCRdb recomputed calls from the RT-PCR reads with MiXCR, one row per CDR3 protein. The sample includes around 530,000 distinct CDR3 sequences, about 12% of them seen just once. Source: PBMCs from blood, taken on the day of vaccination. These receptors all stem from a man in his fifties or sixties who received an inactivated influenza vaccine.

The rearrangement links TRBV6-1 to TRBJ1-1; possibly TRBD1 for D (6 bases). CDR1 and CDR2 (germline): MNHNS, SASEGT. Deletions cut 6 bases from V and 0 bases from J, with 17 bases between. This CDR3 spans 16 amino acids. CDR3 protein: CASRRRGALMNTEAFF. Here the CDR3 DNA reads TGTGCCAGCAGGCGTCGGGGGGCCCTAATGAACACTGAAGCTTTCTTT.

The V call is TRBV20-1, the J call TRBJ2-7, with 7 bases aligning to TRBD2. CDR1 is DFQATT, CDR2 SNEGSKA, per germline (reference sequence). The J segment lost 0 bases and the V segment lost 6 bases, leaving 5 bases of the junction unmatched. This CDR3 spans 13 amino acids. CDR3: CSALAGASYEQYF. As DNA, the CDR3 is TGCAGTGCCTTAGCGGGTGCCTCCTACGAGCAGTACTTC.

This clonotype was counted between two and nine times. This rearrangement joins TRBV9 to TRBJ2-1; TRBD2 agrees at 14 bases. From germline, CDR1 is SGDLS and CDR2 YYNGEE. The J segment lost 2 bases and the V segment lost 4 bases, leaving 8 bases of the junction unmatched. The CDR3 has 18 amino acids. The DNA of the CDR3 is TGTGCCAGCAGCCCGGGACTAGCGGGAGCGGCCGCCTACAATGAGCAGTTCTTC. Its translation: CASSPGLAGAAAYNEQFF.

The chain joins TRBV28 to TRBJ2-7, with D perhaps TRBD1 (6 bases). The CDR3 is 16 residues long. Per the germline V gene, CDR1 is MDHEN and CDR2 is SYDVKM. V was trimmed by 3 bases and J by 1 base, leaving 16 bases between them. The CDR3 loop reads CASSLGRQAISYEQYF. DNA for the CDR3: TGTGCCAGCAGTTTGGGGCGACAGGCGATTTCCTACGAGCAGTACTTC.

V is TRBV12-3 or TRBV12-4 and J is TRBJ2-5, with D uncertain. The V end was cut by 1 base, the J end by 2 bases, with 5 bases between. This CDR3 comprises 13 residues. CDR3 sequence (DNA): TGTGCCAGCAGTTTAGAGTTACAAGAGACCCAGTACTTC. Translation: CASSLELQETQYF.

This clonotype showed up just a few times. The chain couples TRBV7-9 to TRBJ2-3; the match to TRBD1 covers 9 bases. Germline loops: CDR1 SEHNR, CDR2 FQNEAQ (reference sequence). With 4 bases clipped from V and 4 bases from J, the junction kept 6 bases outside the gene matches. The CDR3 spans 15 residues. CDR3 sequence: CASSSLTGGADTQYF. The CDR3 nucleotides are TGTGCCAGCAGCTCTCTGACAGGGGGTGCAGATACGCAGTATTTT.

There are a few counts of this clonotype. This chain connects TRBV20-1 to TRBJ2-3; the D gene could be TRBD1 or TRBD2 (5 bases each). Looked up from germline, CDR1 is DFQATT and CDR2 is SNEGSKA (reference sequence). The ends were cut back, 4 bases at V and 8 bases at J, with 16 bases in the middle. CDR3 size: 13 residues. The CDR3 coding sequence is TGCAGTGCTACTGAGGGGCCGCCGGGTACGCAGTATTTT. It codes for CSATEGPPGTQYF.

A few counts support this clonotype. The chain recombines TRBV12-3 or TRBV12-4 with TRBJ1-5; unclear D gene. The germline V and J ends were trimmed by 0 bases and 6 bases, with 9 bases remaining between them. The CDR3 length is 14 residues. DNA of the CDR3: TGTGCCAGCAGTTTAGCCGTGATCGGTCAGCCCCAGCATTTT. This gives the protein CASSLAVIGQPQHF.

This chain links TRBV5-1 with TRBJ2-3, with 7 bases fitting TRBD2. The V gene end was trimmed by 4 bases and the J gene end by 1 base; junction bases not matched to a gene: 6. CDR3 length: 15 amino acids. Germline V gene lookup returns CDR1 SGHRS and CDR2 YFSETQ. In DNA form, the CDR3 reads TGCGCCAGCAGCCGTAGCGGGTACCGCACAGATACGCAGTATTTT. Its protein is CASSRSGYRTDTQYF.

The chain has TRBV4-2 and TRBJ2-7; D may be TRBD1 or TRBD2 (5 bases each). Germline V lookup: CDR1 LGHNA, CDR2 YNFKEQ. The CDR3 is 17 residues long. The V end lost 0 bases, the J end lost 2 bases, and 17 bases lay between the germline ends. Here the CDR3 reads CASSQDYGAHQPYEQYF. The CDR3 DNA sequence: TGTGCCAGCAGCCAAGATTACGGGGCTCACCAACCCTACGAGCAGTACTTC.

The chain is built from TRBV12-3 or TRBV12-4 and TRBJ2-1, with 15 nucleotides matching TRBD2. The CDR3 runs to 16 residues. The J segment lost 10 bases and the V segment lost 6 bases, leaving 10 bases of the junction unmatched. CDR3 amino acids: CASSRWTSGRAGEQFF. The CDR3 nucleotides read TGTGCCAGCAGCCGGTGGACTAGCGGGAGGGCCGGCGAGCAGTTCTTC.

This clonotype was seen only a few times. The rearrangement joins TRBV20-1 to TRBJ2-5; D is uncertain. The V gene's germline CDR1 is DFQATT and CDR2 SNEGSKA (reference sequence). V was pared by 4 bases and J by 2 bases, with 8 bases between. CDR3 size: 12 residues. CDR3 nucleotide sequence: TGCAGTGCTACTAATACGCAAGAGACCCAGTACTTC. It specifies CSATNTQETQYF.

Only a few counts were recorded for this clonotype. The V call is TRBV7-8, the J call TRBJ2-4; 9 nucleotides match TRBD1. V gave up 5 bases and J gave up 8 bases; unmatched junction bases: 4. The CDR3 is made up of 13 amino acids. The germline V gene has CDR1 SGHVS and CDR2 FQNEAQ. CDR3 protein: CASSLTGGDIQYF. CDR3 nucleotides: TGTGCCAGCAGCCTCACAGGGGGCGACATTCAGTACTTC. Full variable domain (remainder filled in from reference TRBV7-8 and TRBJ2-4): GAGVSQSPRYKVAKRGQDVALRCDPISGHVSLFWYQQALGQGPEFLTYFQNEAQLDKSGLPSDRFFAERPEGSVSTLKIQRTQQEDSAVYLCASSLTGGDIQYFGAGTRLSVL.

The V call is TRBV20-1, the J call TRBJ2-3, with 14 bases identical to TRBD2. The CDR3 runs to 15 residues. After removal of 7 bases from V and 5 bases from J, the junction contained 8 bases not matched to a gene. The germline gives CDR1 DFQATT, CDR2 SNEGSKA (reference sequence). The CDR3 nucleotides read TGCAGTGTTGAGGGGACTAGCGGGAGCGGAGATACGCAGTATTTT. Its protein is CSVEGTSGSGDTQYF.

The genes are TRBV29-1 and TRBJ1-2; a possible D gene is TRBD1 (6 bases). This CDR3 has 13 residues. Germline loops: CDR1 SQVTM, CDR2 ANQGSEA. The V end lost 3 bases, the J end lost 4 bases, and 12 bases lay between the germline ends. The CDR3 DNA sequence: TGCAGCGTTGAGAAGCGGGACACCTATGGCTACACCTTC. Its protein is CSVEKRDTYGYTF.